The T cell receptor (beta chain) under discussion was sequenced for a study of T cell repertoires in cytomegalovirus infection. Study summary: HLA-B-restricted CMV epitopes that are well studied were used alongside recently identified HLA-C-restricted ones. The public TCR beta signatures pointed to both CMV infection and matching HLA type.

Study-wide results and caveats: The ex vivo response showed dominance by HLA-C-restricted CMV-specific TCR beta clonotypes. The cumulative frequency of public TCR beta families distinguished individuals who carried CMV together with the relevant HLA.

In the case of this clonotype: Antigen unknown.

TCRdb processed the reads anew with MiXCR; each CDR3 protein has one entry. The data hold approximately 730,000 distinct CDR3 sequences, with roughly 33% observed a single time. The CDR3 runs 14 residues. Germline V CDR1 and CDR2: SEHNR, FQNEAQ (reference sequence). Trimming pared 5 bases from V and 0 bases from J, leaving 8 bases between. The sequences come from cultured PBMCs, collected from culture after CMV antigen stimulation. The chain carries TRBV7-9 and TRBJ2-4; D is tentatively TRBD1 or TRBD2 (5 bases each). The sequence came from a human donor in good health (CMV status not recorded). Some clones in this sample may be carry-over from other donors' samples. The CDR3 sequence: CASSPGTAKNIQYF. For the CDR3, the DNA is TGTGCCAGCAGCCCGGGGACAGCCAAAAACATTCAGTACTTC.